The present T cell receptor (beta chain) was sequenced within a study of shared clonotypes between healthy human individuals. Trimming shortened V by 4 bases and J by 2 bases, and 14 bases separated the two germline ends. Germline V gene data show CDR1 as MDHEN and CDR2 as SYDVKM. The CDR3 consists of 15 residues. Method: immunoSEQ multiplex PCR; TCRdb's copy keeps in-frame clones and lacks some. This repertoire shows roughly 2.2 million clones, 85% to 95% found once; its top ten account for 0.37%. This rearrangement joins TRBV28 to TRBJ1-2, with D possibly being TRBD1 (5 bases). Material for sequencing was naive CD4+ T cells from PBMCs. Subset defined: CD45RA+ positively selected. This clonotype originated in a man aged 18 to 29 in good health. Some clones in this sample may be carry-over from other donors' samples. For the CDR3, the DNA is TGTGCCAGCAGTTCCAGGGAGCACCCCAACTATGGCTACACCTTC. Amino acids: CASSSREHPNYGYTF.